One sample yielded the 18 T cell receptor beta chains listed below, sequenced in a study of a mutant IDH1 vaccine in newly diagnosed glioma. Indicated time point: week 35, safety follow-up. The content of each vaccine dose was 300 ug of mutant IDH1 20-mer peptide, and topical imiquimod accompanied it. Profiled with immunoSEQ multiplex PCR; TCRdb holds only in-frame clones, not every one. The sample carries under 35,000 clones, more than 65% recorded once. Antigens of these TCRs are unknown. The sequences come from PBMCs, collected from a glioma patient whose treatment included an IDH1 peptide vaccine. These receptors all come from a man aged 50 to 60 with glioma.

This chain uses TRBV2 with TRBJ2-7; 9 bases line up with TRBD2. Germline V CDR1 and CDR2: SNHLY, FYNNEI. CDR3 size: 12 residues. The trim removed 8 bases at V and 3 bases at J, leaving 2 bases unmatched. The CDR3 is CASSSGNYEQYF. CDR3 sequence (DNA): TGTGCCAGCTCTAGCGGGAACTACGAGCAGTACTTC.

This chain links TRBV27 with TRBJ1-1; TRBD1 is a possible D gene (6 bases). This CDR3 comprises 15 residues. V lost 4 bases and J 4 bases, leaving 16 bases between the germline ends. Germline assignment: CDR1 MNHEY and CDR2 SMNVEV (reference sequence). In DNA form, the CDR3 reads TGTGCCAGCAGTTCCGCCCAGGGGTTAGGCACTGAAGCTTTCTTT. Its translation is CASSSAQGLGTEAFF.

The chain has TRBV5-1 and TRBJ2-3; D is ambiguous. The CDR3 contains 15 residues. V lost 0 bases, J lost 1 base, and 9 bases lay in between. Germline-derived CDR1 and CDR2 are SGHRS and YFSETQ. The CDR3 region has the DNA TGCGCCAGCAGCTTGGGGTCACCCGGCACAGATACGCAGTATTTT. Protein: CASSLGSPGTDTQYF.

The chain has TRBV7-8 and TRBJ1-1; tentative D call: TRBD1 (5 bases). Trimming removed 5 bases at V and 5 bases at J, with 15 bases between. The CDR3 sequence is 14 residues long. Germline V lookup: CDR1 SGHVS, CDR2 FQNEAQ. CDR3 amino acids: CASSLVVGRTEAFF. The CDR3 DNA reads TGTGCCAGCAGCCTGGTTGTGGGGCGAACTGAAGCTTTCTTT.

The gene calls are TRBV25-1 and TRBJ2-6; no reliable D call. V was pared by 7 bases and J by 2 bases, with 6 bases between. This CDR3 has 13 residues. CDR1 is MGHDK and CDR2 is SYGVNS in the germline V gene. DNA of the CDR3: TGTGCCAGCATCCGGGCTGGGGCCAACGTCCTGACTTTC. As protein: CASIRAGANVLTF.

This chain uses TRBV5-6 with TRBJ2-5; D gene uncertain. CDR3 length: 13 residues. V was pared by 2 bases and J by 1 base, with 6 bases between. Germline V lookup: CDR1 SGHDT, CDR2 YYEEEE. This CDR3 reads CASSLPSQETQYF. CDR3 DNA sequence: TGTGCCAGCAGCTTACCCAGCCAAGAGACCCAGTACTTC.

The chain links TRBV5-6 to TRBJ1-4; no clear D. This CDR3 spans 16 amino acids. Germline V lookup: CDR1 SGHDT, CDR2 YYEEEE. Trimming removed 2 bases from V and 5 bases from J, with 16 bases in between. In nucleotides, the CDR3 is TGTGCCAGCAGCTTCGGGGTGGTGATAGGGAATGAAAAACTGTTTTTT. Protein product: CASSFGVVIGNEKLFF.

The rearrangement joins TRBV7-3 to TRBJ2-2; D is uncertain. V shed 3 bases and J shed 1 base, with 6 bases lying between them. Germline assignment: CDR1 SGHTA and CDR2 FQGTGA. The CDR3 is 14 amino acids. The CDR3 region has the DNA TGTGCCAGCAGCTTCTCAGGGAACACCGGGGAGCTGTTTTTT. The encoded protein is CASSFSGNTGELFF.

The chain joins TRBV7-9 to TRBJ2-5, with TRBD1 matching over 9 bases. Germline V CDR1 and CDR2: SEHNR, FQNEAQ (reference sequence). Losses at the gene ends were 1 base for V and 2 bases for J; bases not matched to a gene: 8. CDR3 length equals 17 residues. The CDR3 coding sequence is TGTGCCAGCAGCTTAGTGTCCGGGACAGGGAATCAAGAGACCCAGTACTTC. It encodes CASSLVSGTGNQETQYF.

The chain has TRBV7-8 and TRBJ2-6, with D perhaps matching TRBD1 or TRBD2 (6 bases each). The CDR3 totals 15 residues. CDR1 and CDR2 from the germline V gene are SGHVS and FQNEAQ. Trimming took 5 bases from V and 2 from J, leaving 10 bases between them. The CDR3 bases are TGTGCCAGCAGCGGCGGGACAACTGGGGCCAACGTCCTGACTTTC. Its protein product is CASSGGTTGANVLTF.

A word on this clone: At one boundary the junction diverges from the germline segment, which might be a read error. The chain links TRBV7-7 to TRBJ2-7, with D hard to call. CDR3 length: 15 amino acids. Germline loops: CDR1 SSHAT, CDR2 FNYEAQ (reference sequence). The CDR3: CASSLNVSPSYEQYF. The CDR3 nucleotides are TGTGCTAGCAGCTTAAATGTGTCACCCTCCTACGAGCAGTACTTC.

The chain couples TRBV5-6 to TRBJ2-7; D is possibly TRBD1 (6 bases). The CDR3 spans 12 residues. Germline V gives CDR1 SGHDT, CDR2 YYEEEE. V was trimmed by 2 bases and J by 6 bases, leaving 9 bases between them. The CDR3 sequence: CASSLQGAEQYF. CDR3 DNA sequence: TGTGCCAGCAGCTTACAGGGAGCCGAGCAGTACTTC.

A few counts support this clone. This chain links TRBV2 with TRBJ1-1; the D is unclear. This CDR3 comprises 16 residues. V lost 2 bases and J 1 base, leaving 14 bases between the germline ends. Per germline, CDR1 SNHLY and CDR2 FYNNEI. CDR3 nucleotides: TGTGCCAGCAGTGAAAGTGGTGCCAGTCAGAACACTGAAGCTTTCTTT. Amino acids: CASSESGASQNTEAFF.

The V gene is TRBV7-9, the J gene TRBJ2-1; the match to TRBD2 covers 7 bases. The CDR3 is 13 amino acids. Germline trimming cut 5 bases from V and 4 bases from J; bases unmatched to any gene: 2. Per the germline V gene, CDR1 is SEHNR and CDR2 is FQNEAQ (reference sequence). CDR3 protein: CASSGGGYNEQFF. In DNA form, the CDR3 reads TGTGCCAGCAGCGGCGGGGGTTACAATGAGCAGTTCTTC.

The genes are TRBV9 and TRBJ2-5, with 9 nucleotides matching TRBD2. Germline values: CDR1 SGDLS, CDR2 YYNGEE. Losses at the gene ends were 5 bases for V and 3 bases for J; bases not matched to a gene: 2. The CDR3 has 13 amino acids. CDR3 sequence reads: CASRASGEETQYF. The CDR3 DNA follows: TGTGCCAGCAGGGCTAGCGGGGAAGAGACCCAGTACTTC. The full variable domain, rest sourced from reference TRBV9 and TRBJ2-5, is DSGVTQTPKHLITATGQRVTLRCSPRSGDLSVYWYQQSLDQGLQFLIQYYNGEERAKGNILERFSAQQFPDLHSELNLSSLELGDSALYFCASRASGEETQYFGPGTRLLVL.

This clone appeared a few times. CDR3 DNA sequence: TGCGCCAGCAGCTTGGTAGGGGGCGGCTATGGCTACACCTTC. Amino acids: CASSLVGGGYGYTF. The rearrangement links TRBV5-1 to TRBJ1-2; 7 bases map to TRBD1. J was trimmed by 4 bases and V by 0 bases; bases with no gene match: 3. Germline V lookup: CDR1 SGHRS, CDR2 YFSETQ. This CDR3 spans 14 amino acids.

The chain couples TRBV9 to TRBJ1-2; TRBD1 matches at 7 bases. V was clipped by 4 bases and J by 6 bases; unmatched bases: 3. The CDR3 extends over 12 amino acids. Germline V gene sequence: CDR1 SGDLS, CDR2 YYNGEE. This chain's CDR3 is CASSFQGDGYTF. For the CDR3, the DNA is TGTGCCAGCAGCTTCCAGGGGGATGGCTACACCTTC.

The rearrangement uses TRBV6-6 and TRBJ1-1; the D is unclear. V lost 6 bases, J lost 3 bases, and 11 bases lay in between. This CDR3 region has 13 residues. The germline V gene has CDR1 MNHNY and CDR2 SVGAGI (reference sequence). CDR3 bases: TGTGCCAGCAGACTGACAACGGACACTGAAGCTTTCTTT. Its translation: CASRLTTDTEAFF.